This T cell receptor beta chain was sequenced in a study of cytomegalovirus exposure and HLA in healthy donors. CDR1 and CDR2 (germline): SGHAT, FQNNGV. The CDR3 runs 15 residues. V dropped 5 bases and J dropped 9 bases, with 20 bases sitting between them. Sequenced by immunoSEQ multiplex PCR; TCRdb stores in-frame clones only, minus some. The sample contains about 190,000 clones, more than 65% of which appear only once. As for this clone: Its antigen is undetermined.

Broader study findings: Among TCR beta chains, those listed as cytomegalovirus-associated numbered over 150. First-cohort TCR clusters tended to co-occur in the approximately 120 validation repertoires, a later analysis found. Reportedly, cytomegalovirus status was diagnosed with high sensitivity and specificity. As confirmed in vitro, three CMV-associated chains were specific for CMV antigens.

This TCR came from a woman aged 18-35 years in good health and CMV-seropositive. The chain recombines TRBV11-2 with TRBJ2-1, with D perhaps matching TRBD2 (7 bases). Sequenced material: PBMCs. The CDR3: CASSNGLAVQGEQFF. For the CDR3, the DNA is TGTGCCAGCAGCAACGGGCTAGCGGTACAGGGTGAGCAGTTCTTC.